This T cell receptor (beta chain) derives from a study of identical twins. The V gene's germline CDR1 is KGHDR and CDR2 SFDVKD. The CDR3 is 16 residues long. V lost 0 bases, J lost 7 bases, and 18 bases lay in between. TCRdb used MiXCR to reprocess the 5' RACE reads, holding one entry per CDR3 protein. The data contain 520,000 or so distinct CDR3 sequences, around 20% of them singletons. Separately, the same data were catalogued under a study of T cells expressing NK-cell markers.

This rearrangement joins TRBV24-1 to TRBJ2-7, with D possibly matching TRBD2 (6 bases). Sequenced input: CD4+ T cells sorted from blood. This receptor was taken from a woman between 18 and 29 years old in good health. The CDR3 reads CATSDLRSEGAGEQYF. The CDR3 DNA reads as TGTGCCACCAGTGATTTGAGATCAGAGGGTGCGGGGGAGCAGTACTTC.